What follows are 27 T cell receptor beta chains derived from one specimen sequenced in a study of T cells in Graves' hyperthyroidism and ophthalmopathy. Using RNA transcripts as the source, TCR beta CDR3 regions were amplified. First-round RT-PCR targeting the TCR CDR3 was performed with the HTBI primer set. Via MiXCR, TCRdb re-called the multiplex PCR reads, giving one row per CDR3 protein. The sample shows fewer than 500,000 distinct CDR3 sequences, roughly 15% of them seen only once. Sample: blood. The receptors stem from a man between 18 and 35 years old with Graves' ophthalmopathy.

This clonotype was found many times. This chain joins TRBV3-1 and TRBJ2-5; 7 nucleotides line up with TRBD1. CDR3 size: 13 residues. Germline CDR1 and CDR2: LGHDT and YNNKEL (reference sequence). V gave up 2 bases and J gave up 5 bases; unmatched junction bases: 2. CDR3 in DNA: TGTGCCAGCAGCCAAAGGGGGCAGGAGACCCAGTACTTC. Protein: CASSQRGQETQYF.

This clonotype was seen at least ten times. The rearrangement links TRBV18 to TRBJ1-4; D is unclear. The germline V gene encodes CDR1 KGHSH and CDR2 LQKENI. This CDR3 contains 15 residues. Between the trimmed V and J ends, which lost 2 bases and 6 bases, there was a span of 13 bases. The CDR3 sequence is CASSPSSGRYEKLFF. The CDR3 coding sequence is TGTGCCAGCTCACCATCTTCGGGCCGCTATGAAAAACTGTTTTTT.

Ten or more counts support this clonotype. The CDR3 DNA sequence: TGTGCCAGCAGCAAATGGTCAGGGCTCTCCTACGAGCAGTACTTC. This encodes CASSKWSGLSYEQYF. The chain is built from TRBV6-1 and TRBJ2-7; tentative D call: TRBD1 (5 bases). Germline values: CDR1 MNHNS, CDR2 SASEGT. The CDR3 is 15 residues long. Trimming stripped 6 bases from V and 0 bases from J, with 15 bases between.

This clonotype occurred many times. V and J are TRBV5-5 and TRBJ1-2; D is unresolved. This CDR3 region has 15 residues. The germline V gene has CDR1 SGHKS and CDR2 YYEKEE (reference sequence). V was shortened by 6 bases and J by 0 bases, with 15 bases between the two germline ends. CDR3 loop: CASTLIPEANYGYTF. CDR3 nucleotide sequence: TGTGCCAGCACCCTCATCCCAGAGGCTAACTATGGCTACACCTTC.

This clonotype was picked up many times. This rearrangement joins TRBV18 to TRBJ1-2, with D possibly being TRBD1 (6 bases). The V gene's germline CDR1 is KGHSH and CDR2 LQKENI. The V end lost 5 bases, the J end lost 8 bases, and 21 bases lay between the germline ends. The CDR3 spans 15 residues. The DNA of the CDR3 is TGTGCCAGCTCATTTCGACAGGCTCCGCGGGAGGGCTACACCTTC. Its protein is CASSFRQAPREGYTF.

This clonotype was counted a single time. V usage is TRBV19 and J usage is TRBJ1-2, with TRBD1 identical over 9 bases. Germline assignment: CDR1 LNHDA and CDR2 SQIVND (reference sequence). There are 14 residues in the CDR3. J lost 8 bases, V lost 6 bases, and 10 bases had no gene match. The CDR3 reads CASRNPGTGSGYTF. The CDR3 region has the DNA TGTGCCAGTAGGAATCCCGGGACAGGGTCCGGCTACACCTTC.

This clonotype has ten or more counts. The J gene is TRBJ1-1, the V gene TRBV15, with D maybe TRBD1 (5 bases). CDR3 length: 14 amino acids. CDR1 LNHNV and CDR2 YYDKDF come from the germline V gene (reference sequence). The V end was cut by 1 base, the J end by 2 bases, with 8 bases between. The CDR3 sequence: CATSRVGVNTEAFF. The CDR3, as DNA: TGTGCCACCAGCAGAGTAGGGGTCAACACTGAAGCTTTCTTT.

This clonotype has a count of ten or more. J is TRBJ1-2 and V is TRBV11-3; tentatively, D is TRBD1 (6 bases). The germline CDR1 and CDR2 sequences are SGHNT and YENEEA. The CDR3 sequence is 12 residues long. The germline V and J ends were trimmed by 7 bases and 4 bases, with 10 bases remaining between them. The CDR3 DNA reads TGTGCCAGCACCAAACAGGGCTATGGCTACACCTTC. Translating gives CASTKQGYGYTF. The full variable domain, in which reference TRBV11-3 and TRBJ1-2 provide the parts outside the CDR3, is EAGVVQSPRYKIIEKKQPVAFWCNPISGHNTLYWYLQNLGQGPELLIRYENEEAVDDSQLPKDRFSAERLKGVDSTLKIQPAELGDSAVYLCASTKQGYGYTFGSGTRLTVV.

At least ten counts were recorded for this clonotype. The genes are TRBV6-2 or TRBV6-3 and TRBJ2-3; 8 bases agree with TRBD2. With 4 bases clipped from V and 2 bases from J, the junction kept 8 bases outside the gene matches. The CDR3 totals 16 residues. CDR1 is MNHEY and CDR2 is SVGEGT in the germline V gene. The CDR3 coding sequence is TGTGCCAGCAGTTTCACTTTAGCGGGACTCACAGATACGCAGTATTTT. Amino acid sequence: CASSFTLAGLTDTQYF.

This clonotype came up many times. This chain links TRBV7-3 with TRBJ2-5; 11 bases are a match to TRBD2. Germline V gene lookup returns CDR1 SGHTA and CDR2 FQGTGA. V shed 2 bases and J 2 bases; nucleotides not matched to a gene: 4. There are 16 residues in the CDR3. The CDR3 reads CASSLWLAGGQETQYF. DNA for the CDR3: TGTGCCAGCAGCTTATGGCTAGCGGGAGGACAAGAGACCCAGTACTTC.

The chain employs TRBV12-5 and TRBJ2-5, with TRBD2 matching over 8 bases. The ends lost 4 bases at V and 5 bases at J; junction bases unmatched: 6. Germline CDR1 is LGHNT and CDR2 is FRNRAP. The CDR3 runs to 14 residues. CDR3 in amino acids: CASGSGGAGETQYF. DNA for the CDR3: TGTGCTAGTGGTTCCGGGGGGGCCGGGGAGACCCAGTACTTC.

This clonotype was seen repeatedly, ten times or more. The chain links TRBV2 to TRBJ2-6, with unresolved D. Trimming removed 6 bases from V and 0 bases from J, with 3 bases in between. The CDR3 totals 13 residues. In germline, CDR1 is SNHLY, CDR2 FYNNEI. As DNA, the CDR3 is TGTGCCAGCAGGAGCTCTGGGGCCAACGTCCTGACTTTC. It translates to CASRSSGANVLTF.

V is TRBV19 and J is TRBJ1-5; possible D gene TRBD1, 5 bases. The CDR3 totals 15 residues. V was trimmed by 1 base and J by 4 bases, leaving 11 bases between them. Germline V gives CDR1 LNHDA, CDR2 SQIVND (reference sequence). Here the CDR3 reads CASSIVGRGNQPQHF. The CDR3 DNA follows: TGTGCCAGTAGTATAGTGGGGCGCGGGAATCAGCCCCAGCATTTT.

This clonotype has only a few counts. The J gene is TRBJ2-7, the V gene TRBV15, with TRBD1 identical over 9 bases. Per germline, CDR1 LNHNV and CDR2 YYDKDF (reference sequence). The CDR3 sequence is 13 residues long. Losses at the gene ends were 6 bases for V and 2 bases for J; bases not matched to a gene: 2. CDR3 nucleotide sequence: TGTGCCACCAGACAGGGGGCTGCCTACGAGCAGTACTTC. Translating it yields CATRQGAAYEQYF.

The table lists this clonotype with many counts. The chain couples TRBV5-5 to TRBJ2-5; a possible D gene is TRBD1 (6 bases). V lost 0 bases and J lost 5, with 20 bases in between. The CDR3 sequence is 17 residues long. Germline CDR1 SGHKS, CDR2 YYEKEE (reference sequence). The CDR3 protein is CASSLAFRGGDGETQYF. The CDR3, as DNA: TGTGCCAGCAGCTTGGCCTTTCGAGGGGGTGATGGGGAGACCCAGTACTTC.

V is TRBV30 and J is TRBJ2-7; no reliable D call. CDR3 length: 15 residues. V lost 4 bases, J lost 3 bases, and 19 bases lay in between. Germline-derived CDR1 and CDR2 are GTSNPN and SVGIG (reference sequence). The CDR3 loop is CAWISPMARYYEQYF. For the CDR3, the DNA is TGTGCCTGGATTTCCCCCATGGCCAGATACTACGAGCAGTACTTC.

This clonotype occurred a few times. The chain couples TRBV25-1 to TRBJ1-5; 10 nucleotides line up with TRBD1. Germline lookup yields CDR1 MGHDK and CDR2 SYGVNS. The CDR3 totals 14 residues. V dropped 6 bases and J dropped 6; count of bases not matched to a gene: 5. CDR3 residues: CASSGTGVSQPQHF. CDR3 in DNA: TGTGCCAGCAGCGGGACAGGGGTTAGTCAGCCCCAGCATTTT.

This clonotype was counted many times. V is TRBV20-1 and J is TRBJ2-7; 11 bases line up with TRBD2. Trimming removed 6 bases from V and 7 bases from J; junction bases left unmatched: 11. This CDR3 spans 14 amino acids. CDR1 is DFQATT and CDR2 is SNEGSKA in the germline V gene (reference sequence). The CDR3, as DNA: TGCAGTGCCACACTGACTAGCGGGACCCCAGAGCAGTACTTC. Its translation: CSATLTSGTPEQYF.

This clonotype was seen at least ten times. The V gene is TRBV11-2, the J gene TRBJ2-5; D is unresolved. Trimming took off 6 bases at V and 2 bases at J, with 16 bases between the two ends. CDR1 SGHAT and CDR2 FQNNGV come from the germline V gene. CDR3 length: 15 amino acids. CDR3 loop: CASSSWLVGQETQYF. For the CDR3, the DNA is TGTGCCAGCAGTTCCTGGCTCGTGGGTCAAGAGACCCAGTACTTC.

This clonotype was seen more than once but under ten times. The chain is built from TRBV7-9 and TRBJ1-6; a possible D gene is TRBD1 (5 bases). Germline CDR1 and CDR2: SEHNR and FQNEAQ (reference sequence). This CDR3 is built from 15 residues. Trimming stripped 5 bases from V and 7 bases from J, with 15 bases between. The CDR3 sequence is CASSGVRGANSPLHF. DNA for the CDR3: TGTGCCAGCAGCGGGGTGCGGGGCGCGAATTCACCCCTCCACTTT.

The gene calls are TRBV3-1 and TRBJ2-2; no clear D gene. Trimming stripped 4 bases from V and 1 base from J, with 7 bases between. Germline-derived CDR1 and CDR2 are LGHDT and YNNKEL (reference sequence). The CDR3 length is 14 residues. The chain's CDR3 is CASSRFGNTGELFF. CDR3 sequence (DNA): TGTGCCAGCAGCCGTTTCGGGAACACCGGGGAGCTGTTTTTT. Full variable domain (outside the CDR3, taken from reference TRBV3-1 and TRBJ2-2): DTAVSQTPKYLVTQMGNDKSIKCEQNLGHDTMYWYKQDSKKFLKIMFSYNNKELIINETVPNRFSPKSPDKAHLNLHINSLELGDSAVYFCASSRFGNTGELFFGEGSRLTVL.

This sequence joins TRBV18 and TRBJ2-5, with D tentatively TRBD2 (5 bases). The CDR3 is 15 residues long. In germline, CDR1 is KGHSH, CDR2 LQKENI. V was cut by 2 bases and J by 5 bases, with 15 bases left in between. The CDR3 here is CASSPERARGETQYF. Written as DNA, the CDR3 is TGTGCCAGCTCACCAGAACGAGCGCGAGGGGAGACCCAGTACTTC. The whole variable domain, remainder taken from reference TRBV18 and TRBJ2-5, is NAGVMQNPRHLVRRRGQEARLRCSPMKGHSHVYWYRQLPEEGLKFMVYLQKENIIDESGMPKERFSAEFPKEGPSILRIQQVVRGDSAAYFCASSPERARGETQYFGPGTRLLVL.

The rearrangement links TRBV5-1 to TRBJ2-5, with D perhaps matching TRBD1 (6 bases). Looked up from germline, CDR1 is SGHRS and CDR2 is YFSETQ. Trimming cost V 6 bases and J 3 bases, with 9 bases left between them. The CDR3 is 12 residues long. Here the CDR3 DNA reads TGCGCCAGCACCTGGACAGAAGAGACCCAGTACTTC. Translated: CASTWTEETQYF.

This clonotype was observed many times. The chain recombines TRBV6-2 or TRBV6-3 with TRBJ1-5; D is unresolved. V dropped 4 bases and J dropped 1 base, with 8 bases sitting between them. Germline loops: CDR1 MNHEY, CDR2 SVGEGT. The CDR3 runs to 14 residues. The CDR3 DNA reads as TGTGCCAGCAGTTCAGCCGAGAGCAATCAGCCCCAGCATTTT. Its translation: CASSSAESNQPQHF.

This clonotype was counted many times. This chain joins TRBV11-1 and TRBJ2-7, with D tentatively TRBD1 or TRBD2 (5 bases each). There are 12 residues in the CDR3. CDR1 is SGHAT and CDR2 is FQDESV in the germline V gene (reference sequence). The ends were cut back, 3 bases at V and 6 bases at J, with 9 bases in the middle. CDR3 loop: CASSLTTGEQYF. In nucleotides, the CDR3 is TGTGCCAGCAGCTTGACTACAGGCGAGCAGTACTTC.

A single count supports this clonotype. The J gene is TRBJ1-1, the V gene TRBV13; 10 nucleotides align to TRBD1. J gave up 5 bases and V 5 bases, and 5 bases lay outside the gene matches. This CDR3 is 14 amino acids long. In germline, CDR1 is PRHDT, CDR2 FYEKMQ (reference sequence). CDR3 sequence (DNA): TGTGCCAGCAGCGTAGACAGGGGGCAAACTGAAGCTTTCTTT. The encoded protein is CASSVDRGQTEAFF.

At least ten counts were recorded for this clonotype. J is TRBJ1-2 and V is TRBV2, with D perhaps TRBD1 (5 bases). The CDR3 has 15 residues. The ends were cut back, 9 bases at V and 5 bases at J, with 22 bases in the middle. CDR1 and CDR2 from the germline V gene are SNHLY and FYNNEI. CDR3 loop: CASRNIQTGLYGYTF. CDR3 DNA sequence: TGTGCCAGTAGGAATATACAAACAGGTCTTTATGGCTACACCTTC.